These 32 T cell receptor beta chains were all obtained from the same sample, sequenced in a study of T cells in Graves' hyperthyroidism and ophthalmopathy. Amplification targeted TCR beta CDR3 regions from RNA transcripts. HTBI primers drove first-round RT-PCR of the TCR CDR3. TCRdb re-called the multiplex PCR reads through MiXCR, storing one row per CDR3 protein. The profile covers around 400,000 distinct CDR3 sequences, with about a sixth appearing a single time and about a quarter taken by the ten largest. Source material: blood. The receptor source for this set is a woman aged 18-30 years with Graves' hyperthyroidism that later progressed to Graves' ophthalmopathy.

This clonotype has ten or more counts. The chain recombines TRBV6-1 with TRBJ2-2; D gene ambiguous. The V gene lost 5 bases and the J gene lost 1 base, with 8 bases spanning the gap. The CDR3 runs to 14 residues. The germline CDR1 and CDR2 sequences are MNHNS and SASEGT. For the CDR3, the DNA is TGTGCCAGCAGTTACCAACAGAACACCGGGGAGCTGTTTTTT. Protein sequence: CASSYQQNTGELFF.

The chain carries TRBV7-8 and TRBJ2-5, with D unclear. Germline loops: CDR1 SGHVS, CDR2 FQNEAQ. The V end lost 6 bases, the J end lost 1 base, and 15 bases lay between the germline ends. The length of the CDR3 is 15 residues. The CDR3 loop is CASSQTTPPQETQYF. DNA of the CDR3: TGTGCCAGCAGTCAAACGACGCCGCCCCAAGAGACCCAGTACTTC.

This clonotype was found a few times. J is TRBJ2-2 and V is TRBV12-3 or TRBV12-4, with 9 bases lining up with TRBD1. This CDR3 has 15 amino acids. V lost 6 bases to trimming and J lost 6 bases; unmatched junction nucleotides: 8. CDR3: CASRDTGGEAGELFF. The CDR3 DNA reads TGTGCCAGCAGGGATACAGGGGGCGAGGCCGGGGAGCTGTTTTTT.

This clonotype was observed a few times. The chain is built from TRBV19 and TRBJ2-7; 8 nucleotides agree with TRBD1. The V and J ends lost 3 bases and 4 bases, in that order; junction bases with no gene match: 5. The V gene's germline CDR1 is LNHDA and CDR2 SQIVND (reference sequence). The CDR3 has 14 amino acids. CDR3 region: CASSIGTGLYEQYF. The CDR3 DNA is TGTGCCAGTAGTATTGGGACAGGTCTATACGAGCAGTACTTC.

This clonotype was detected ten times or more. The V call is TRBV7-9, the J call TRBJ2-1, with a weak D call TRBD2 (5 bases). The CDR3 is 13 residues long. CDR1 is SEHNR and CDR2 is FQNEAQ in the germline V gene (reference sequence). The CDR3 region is CSPFRGPGNEQFF. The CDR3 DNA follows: TGTTCACCATTCCGAGGGCCTGGGAATGAGCAGTTCTTC.

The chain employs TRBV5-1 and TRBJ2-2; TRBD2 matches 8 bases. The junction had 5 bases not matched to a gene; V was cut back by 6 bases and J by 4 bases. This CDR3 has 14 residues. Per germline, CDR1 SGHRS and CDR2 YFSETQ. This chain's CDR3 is CASTSGGATGELFF. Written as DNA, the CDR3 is TGCGCCAGCACCTCCGGGGGGGCCACCGGGGAGCTGTTTTTT.

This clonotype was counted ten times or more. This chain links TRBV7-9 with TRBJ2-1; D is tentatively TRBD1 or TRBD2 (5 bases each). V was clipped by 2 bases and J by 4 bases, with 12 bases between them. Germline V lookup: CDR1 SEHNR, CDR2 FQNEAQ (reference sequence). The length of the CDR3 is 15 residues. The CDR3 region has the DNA TGTGCCAGCAGCTTAATCTCCGGGGCTTACAATGAGCAGTTCTTC. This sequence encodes CASSLISGAYNEQFF.

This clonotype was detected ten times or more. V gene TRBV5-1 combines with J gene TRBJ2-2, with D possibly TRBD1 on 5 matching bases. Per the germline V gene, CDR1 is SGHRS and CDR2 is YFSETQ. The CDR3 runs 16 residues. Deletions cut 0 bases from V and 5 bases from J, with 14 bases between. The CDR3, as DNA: TGCGCCAGCAGCTTGGATGGTGTGGGGCGAACCGGGGAGCTGTTTTTT. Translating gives CASSLDGVGRTGELFF.

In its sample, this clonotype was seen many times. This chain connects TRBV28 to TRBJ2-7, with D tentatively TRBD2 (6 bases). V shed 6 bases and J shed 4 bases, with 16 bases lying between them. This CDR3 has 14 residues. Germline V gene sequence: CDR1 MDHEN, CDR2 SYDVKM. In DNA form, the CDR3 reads TGTGCCAGCAGCCCTCGGGACTTCCCATACGAGCAGTACTTC. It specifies CASSPRDFPYEQYF. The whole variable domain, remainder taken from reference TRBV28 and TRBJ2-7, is DVKVTQSSRYLVKRTGEKVFLECVQDMDHENMFWYRQDPGLGLRLIYFSYDVKMKEKGDIPEGYSVSREKKERFSLILESASTNQTSMYLCASSPRDFPYEQYFGPGTRLTVT.

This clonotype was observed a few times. DNA of the CDR3: TGCGCCAGCCGTAGCGGGAGAGGGGCCTACGAGCAGTACTTC. This codes for CASRSGRGAYEQYF. The V gene is TRBV5-1, the J gene TRBJ2-7; 9 nucleotides match TRBD2. J lost 2 bases, V lost 7 bases, and 7 bases had no gene match. CDR1 and CDR2 from the germline V gene are SGHRS and YFSETQ. The CDR3 consists of 14 residues.

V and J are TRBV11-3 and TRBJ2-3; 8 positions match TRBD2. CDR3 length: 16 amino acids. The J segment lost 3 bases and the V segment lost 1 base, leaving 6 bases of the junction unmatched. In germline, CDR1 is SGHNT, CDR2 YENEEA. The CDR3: CASSLGQREKTDTQYF. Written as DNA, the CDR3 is TGTGCCAGCAGCTTAGGGCAGCGGGAGAAGACAGATACGCAGTATTTT.

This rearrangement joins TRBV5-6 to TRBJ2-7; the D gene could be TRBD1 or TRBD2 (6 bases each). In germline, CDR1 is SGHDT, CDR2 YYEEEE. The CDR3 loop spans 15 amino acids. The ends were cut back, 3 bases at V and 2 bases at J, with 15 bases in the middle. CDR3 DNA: TGTGCCAGCAGCTGGGGGGCAGGGACCCCCTACGAGCAGTACTTC. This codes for CASSWGAGTPYEQYF. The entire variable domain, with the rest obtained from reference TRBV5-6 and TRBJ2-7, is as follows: DAGVTQSPTHLIKTRGQQVTLRCSPKSGHDTVSWYQQALGQGPQFIFQYYEEEERQRGNFPDRFSGHQFPNYSSELNVNALLLGDSALYLCASSWGAGTPYEQYFGPGTRLTVT.

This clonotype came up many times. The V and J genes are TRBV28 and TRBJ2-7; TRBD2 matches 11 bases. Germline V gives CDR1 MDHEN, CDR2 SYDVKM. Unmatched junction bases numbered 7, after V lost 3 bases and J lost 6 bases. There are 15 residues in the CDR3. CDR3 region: CASSFLAGGPGEQYF. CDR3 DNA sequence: TGTGCCAGCAGTTTCTTAGCGGGAGGGCCTGGCGAGCAGTACTTC. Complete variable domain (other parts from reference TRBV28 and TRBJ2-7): DVKVTQSSRYLVKRTGEKVFLECVQDMDHENMFWYRQDPGLGLRLIYFSYDVKMKEKGDIPEGYSVSREKKERFSLILESASTNQTSMYLCASSFLAGGPGEQYFGPGTRLTVT.

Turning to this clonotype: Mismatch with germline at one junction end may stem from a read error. In DNA, the CDR3 is TGCGCCAGCAGCCCGGGGACTAGTATGGATGAGCAGTTCTTC. This encodes CASSPGTSMDEQFF. This chain links TRBV11-1 with TRBJ2-1; 8 nucleotides agree with TRBD2. Germline CDR1 SGHAT, CDR2 FQDESV (reference sequence). The CDR3 has 14 residues. Looking up the rest from reference TRBV11-1 and TRBJ2-1 gives the full variable domain: EAEVAQSPRYKITEKSQAVAFWCDPISGHATLYWYRQILGQGPELLVQFQDESVVDDSQLPKDRFSAERLKGVDSTLKIQPAELGDSAMYLCASSPGTSMDEQFFGPGTRLTVL.

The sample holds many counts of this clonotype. CDR3 sequence: CSARSPGYEQYF. CDR3 in DNA: TGCAGTGCTAGATCCCCCGGCTACGAGCAGTACTTC. The chain is built from TRBV20-1 and TRBJ2-7; D not resolved. CDR1 is DFQATT and CDR2 is SNEGSKA in the germline V gene (reference sequence). This CDR3 contains 12 residues. Between the trimmed V and J ends, which lost 2 bases and 3 bases, there was a span of 8 bases.

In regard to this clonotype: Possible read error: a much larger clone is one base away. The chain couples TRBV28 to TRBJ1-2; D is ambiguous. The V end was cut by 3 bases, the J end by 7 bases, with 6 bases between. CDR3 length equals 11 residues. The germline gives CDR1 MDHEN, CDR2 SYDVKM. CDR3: CASSFEGGYTF. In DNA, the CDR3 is TGTGCCAGCAGTTTTGAGGGTGGCTACACCTTC.

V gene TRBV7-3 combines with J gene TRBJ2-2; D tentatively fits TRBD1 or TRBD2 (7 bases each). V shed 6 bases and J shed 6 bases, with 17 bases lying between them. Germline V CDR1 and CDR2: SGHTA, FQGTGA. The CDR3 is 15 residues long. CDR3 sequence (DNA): TGTGCCAGCAGTCTGACTAGCAGGGGGGCCGGGGAGCTGTTTTTT. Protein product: CASSLTSRGAGELFF.

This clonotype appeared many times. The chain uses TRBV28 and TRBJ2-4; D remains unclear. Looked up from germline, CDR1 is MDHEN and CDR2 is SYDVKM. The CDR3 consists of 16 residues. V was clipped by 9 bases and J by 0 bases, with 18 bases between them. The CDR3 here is CASSGGVSLAKNIQYF. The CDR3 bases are TGTGCCAGTTCCGGTGGCGTCTCCTTAGCCAAAAACATTCAGTACTTC.

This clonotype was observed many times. The CDR3 loop reads CASSLEFASRSYEQYF. CDR3 coding DNA: TGTGCCAGCAGCTTAGAGTTTGCTAGCAGATCCTACGAGCAGTACTTC. This chain joins TRBV7-2 and TRBJ2-7, with D possibly matching TRBD2 (5 bases). This CDR3 spans 16 amino acids. CDR1 is SGHTA, CDR2 FQGNSA, per germline. Trimming left V 1 base short and J 1 base short, with 14 bases between.

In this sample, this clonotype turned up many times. Here the CDR3 reads CACSSGGYNEQFF. The CDR3 DNA reads TGTGCATGCAGCAGCGGAGGGTACAATGAGCAGTTCTTC. J is TRBJ2-1 and V is TRBV6-1; tentative D call: TRBD2 (6 bases). The CDR3 loop spans 13 amino acids. Germline V gene sequence: CDR1 MNHNS, CDR2 SASEGT.

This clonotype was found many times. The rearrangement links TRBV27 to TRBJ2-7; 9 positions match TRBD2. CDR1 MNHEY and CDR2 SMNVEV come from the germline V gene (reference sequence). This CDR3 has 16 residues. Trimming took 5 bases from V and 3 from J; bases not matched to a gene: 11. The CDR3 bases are TGTGCCAGCAGTGTTTCTAGCGGGAATAGGTACTACGAGCAGTACTTC. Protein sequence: CASSVSSGNRYYEQYF.

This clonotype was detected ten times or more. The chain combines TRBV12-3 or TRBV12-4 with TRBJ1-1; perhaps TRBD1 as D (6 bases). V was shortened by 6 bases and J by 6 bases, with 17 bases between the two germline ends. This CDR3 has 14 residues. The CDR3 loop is CASRRAQGSAEAFF. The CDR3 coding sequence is TGTGCCAGCAGAAGAGCCCAGGGGAGCGCTGAAGCTTTCTTT.

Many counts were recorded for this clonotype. CDR3: CASSGPLPNTEAFF. CDR3 nucleotides: TGTGCCAGCAGTGGGCCGCTACCGAACACTGAAGCTTTCTTT. This sequence joins TRBV27 and TRBJ1-1, with D uncertain. Trimming cost V 5 bases and J 1 base, with 11 bases left between them. Germline lookup yields CDR1 MNHEY and CDR2 SMNVEV (reference sequence). This CDR3 comprises 14 residues.

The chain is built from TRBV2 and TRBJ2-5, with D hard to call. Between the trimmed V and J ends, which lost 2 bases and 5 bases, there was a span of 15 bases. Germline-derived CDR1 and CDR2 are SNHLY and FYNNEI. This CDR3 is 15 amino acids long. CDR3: CASSERRPAGETQYF. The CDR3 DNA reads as TGTGCCAGCAGTGAACGAAGGCCGGCTGGGGAGACCCAGTACTTC. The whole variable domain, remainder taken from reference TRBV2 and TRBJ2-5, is EPEVTQTPSHQVTQMGQEVILRCVPISNHLYFYWYRQILGQKVEFLVSFYNNEISEKSEIFDDQFSVERPDGSNFTLKIRSTKLEDSAMYFCASSERRPAGETQYFGPGTRLLVL.

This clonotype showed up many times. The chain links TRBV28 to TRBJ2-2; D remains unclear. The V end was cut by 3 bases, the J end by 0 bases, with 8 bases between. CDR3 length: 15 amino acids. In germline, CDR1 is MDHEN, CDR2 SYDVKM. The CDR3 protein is CASSLWLANTGELFF. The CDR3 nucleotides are TGTGCCAGCAGTTTGTGGCTAGCGAACACCGGGGAGCTGTTTTTT.

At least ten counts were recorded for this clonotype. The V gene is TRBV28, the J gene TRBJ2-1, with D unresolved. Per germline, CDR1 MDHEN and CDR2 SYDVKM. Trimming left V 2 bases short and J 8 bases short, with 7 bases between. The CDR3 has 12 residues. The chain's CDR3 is CASSLVADEQFF. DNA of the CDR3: TGTGCCAGCAGTTTAGTAGCAGATGAGCAGTTCTTC.

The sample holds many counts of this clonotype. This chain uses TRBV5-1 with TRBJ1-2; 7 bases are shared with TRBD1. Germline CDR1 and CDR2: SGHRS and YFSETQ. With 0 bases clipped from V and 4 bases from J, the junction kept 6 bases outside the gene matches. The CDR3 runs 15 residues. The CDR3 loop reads CASSLADRAGYGYTF. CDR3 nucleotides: TGCGCCAGCAGCTTGGCCGACAGGGCCGGCTATGGCTACACCTTC.

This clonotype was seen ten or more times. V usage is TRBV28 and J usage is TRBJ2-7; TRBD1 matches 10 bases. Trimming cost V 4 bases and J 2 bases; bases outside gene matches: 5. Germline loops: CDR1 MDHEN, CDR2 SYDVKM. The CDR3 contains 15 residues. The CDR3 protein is CASSSGTGAPYEQYF. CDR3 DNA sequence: TGTGCCAGCAGTTCCGGGACAGGGGCTCCCTACGAGCAGTACTTC.

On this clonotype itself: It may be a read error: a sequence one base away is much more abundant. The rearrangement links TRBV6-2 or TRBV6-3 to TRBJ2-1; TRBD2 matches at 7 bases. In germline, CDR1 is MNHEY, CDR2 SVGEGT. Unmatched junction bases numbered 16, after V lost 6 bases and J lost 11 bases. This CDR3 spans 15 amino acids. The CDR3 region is CASSPRGGSSSQQFF. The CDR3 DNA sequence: TGTGCCAGCAGCCCCCGGGGCGGGAGTAGTAGTCAGCAGTTCTTC.

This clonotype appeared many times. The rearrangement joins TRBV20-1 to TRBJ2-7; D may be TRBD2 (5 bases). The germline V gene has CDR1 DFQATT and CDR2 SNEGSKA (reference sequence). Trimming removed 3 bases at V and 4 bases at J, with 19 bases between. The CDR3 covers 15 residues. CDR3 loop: CSARVSRDSTYEQYF. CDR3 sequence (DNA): TGCAGTGCTAGGGTCAGCCGGGATTCTACTTACGAGCAGTACTTC.

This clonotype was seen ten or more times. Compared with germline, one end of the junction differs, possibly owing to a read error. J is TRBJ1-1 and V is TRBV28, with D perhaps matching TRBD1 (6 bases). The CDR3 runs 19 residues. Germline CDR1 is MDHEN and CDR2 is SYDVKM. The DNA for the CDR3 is TGTGCCAGCAGGATTATCGGGACACTGGGGAAAAGGGGGAACGCTGAAGCTTTCTTT. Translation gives CASRIIGTLGKRGNAEAFF.

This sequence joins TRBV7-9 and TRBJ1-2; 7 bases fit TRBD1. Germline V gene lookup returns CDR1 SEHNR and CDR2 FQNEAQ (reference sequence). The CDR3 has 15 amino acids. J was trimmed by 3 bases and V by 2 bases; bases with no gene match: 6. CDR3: CASSLPVDRDYGYTF. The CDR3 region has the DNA TGTGCCAGCAGCTTACCTGTCGACAGGGACTATGGCTACACCTTC.